The entry below gives a single T cell receptor (beta chain) sequence along with its context. Per the original data handling: Reference gene primer amplification in the assay estimated nucleated cell counts. Some clones are missing from TCRdb's copy, which holds only in-frame ones; the method was immunoSEQ multiplex PCR. V and J calls and clone size follow that table, whereas D and trimming were derived from the DNA. The sample carries roughly 70,000 clones, 80% to 95% recorded once. These data come from a study of blood T cell repertoires in COVID-19. Whole-study context: Nucleic acid was either cDNA or gDNA, and it came from T cells, B-cell-depleted T cells, or PBMCs.

This CDR3 spans 17 amino acids. The trim removed 4 bases at V and 2 bases at J, leaving 5 bases unmatched. The germline gives CDR1 SGHRS, CDR2 YFSETQ. The rearrangement uses TRBV5-1 and TRBJ2-5; TRBD2 agrees at 16 bases. This sequence originates from a woman aged 55 to 70 with active COVID-19. The specimen sequenced was peripheral blood. The CDR3 loop is CASSPGLAGGLQETQYF. The CDR3 DNA sequence: TGCGCCAGCAGCCCGGGACTAGCGGGAGGGTTACAAGAGACCCAGTACTTC.